The source of this TCR beta chain is a study of T cell repertoires in cytomegalovirus infection. Overall study: Carrying CMV and the relevant HLA type showed in public TCR beta signatures.

This CDR3 comprises 13 residues. The V gene lost 7 bases and the J gene lost 1 base, with 10 bases spanning the gap. Germline-derived CDR1 and CDR2 are SNHLY and FYNNEI. TCRdb re-analysed the reads in MiXCR, keeping a single row per CDR3 protein. The sample records approximately 190,000 distinct CDR3 sequences, 28% being singletons. This clonotype was seen a few times. The material sequenced was PBMCs. V is TRBV2 and J is TRBJ1-1; TRBD1 might be the D (6 bases). This TCR was sampled from a human donor in good health (CMV status not recorded). Some clones in this sample may be carry-over from other donors' samples. CDR3 DNA sequence: TGTGCCAGCACTACAGGGAGGAACACTGAAGCTTTCTTT. Its protein is CASTTGRNTEAFF.